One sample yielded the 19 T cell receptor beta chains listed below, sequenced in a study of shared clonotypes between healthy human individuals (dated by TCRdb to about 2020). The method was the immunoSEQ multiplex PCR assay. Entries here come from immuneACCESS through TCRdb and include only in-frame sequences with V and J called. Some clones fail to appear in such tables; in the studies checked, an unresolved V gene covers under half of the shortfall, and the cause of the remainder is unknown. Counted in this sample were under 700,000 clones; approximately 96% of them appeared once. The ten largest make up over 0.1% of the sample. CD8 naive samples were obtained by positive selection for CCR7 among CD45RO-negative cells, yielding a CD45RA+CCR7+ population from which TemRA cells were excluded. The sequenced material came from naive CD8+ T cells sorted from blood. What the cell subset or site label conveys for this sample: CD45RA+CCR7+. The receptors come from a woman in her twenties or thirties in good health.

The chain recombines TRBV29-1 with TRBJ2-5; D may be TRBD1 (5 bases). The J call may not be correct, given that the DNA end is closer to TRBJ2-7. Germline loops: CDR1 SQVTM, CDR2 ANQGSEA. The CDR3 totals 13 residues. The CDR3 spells CSVRQPSSYEQYF. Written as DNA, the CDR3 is TGCAGCGTACGACAGCCGAGCTCCTACGAGCAGTACTTC.

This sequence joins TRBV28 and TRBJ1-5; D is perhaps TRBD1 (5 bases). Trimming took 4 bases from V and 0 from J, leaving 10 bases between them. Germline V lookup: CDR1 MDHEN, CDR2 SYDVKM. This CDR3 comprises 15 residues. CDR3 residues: CASSYLGGSNQPQHF. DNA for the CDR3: TGTGCCAGCAGTTACCTTGGGGGTAGCAATCAGCCCCAGCATTTT.

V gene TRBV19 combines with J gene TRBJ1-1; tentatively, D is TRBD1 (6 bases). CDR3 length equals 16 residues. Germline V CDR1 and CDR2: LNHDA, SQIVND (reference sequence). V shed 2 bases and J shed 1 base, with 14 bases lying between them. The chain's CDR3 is CASSIRGWERNTEAFF. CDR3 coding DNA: TGTGCCAGTAGTATAAGGGGGTGGGAGAGGAACACTGAAGCTTTCTTT.

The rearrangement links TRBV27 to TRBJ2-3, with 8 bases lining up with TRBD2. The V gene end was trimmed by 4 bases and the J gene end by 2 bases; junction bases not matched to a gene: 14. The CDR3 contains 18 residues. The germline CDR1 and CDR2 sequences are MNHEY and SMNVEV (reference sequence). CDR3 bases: TGTGCCAGCAGTTATTTTCCCCTAGCGGGTTCTATCACAGATACGCAGTATTTT. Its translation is CASSYFPLAGSITDTQYF.

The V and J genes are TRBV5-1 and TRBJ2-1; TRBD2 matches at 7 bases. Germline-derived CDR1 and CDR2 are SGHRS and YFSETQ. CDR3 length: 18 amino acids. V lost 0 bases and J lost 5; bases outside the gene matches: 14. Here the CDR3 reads CASSLVGGGVAGDNEQFF. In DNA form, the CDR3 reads TGCGCCAGCAGCTTGGTGGGCGGGGGTGTAGCGGGCGACAATGAGCAGTTCTTC.

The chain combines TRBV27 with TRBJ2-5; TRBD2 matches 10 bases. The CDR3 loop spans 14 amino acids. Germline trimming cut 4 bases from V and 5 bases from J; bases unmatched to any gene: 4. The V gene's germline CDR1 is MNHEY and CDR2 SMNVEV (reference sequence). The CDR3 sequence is CASSSSGSRETQYF. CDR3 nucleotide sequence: TGTGCCAGCAGTTCTAGCGGGAGTCGCGAGACCCAGTACTTC.

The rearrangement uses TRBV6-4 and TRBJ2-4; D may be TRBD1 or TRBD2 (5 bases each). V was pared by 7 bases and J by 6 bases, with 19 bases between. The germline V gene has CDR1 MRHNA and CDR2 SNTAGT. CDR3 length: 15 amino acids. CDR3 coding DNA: TGTGCCAGCACGGGACCCCCCAGGTCGGCAAACATTCAGTACTTC. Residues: CASTGPPRSANIQYF.

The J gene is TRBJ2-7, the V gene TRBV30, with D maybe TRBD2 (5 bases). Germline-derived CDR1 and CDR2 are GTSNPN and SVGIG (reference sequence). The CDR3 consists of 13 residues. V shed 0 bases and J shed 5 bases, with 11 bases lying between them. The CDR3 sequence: CAWSVNSENEQYF. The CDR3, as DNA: TGTGCCTGGAGTGTAAATAGCGAAAACGAGCAGTACTTC. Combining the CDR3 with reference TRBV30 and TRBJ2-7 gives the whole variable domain SQTIHQWPATLVQPVGSPLSLECTVEGTSNPNLYWYRQAAGRGLQLLFYSVGIGQISSEVPQNLSASRPQDRQFILSSKKLLLSDSGFYLCAWSVNSENEQYFGPGTRLTVT.

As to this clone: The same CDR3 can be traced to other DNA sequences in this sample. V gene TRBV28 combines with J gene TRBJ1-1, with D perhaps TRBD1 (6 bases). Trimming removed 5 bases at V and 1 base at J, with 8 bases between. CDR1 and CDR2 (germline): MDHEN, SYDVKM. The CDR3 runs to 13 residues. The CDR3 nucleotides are TGTGCCAGCAGTCTGACAGGGAACACTGAAGCTTTCTTT. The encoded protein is CASSLTGNTEAFF.

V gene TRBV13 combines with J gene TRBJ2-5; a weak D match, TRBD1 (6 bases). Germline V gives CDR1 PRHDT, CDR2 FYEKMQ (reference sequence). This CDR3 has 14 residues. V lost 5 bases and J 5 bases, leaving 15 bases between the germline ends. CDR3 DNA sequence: TGTGCCAGCAGCCGGCAGGGGTTCGAGGAGACCCAGTACTTC. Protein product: CASSRQGFEETQYF.

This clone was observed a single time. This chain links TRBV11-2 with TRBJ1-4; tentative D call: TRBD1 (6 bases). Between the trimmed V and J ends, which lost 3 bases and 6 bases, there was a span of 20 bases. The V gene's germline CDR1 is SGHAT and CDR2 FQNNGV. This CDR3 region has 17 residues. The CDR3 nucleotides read TGTGCCAGCAGCTTTCGGGGGGCGGGATTTATGGATGAAAAACTGTTTTTT. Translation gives CASSFRGAGFMDEKLFF.

The CDR3 nucleotides are TGTGCCAGCAGCCCCCGGTTTAGCAGCGGGGGATACAATGAGCAGTTCTTC. It is translated as CASSPRFSSGGYNEQFF. This chain uses TRBV7-9 with TRBJ2-1, with 8 positions matching TRBD2. CDR3 length equals 17 residues. Germline V lookup: CDR1 SEHNR, CDR2 FQNEAQ (reference sequence). The trim removed 5 bases at V and 4 bases at J, leaving 13 bases unmatched.

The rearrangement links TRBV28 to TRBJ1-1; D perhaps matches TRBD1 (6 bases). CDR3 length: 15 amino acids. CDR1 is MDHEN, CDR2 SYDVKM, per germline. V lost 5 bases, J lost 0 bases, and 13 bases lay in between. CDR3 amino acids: CASSLTGFLNTEAFF. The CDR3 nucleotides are TGTGCCAGCAGTCTCACAGGGTTCTTGAACACTGAAGCTTTCTTT.

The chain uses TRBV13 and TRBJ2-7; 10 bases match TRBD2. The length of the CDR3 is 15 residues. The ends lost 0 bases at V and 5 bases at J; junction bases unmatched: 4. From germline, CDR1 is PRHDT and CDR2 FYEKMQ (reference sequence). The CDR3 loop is CASSLGSGRAHEQYF. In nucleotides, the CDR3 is TGTGCCAGCAGCTTAGGAAGCGGGAGGGCCCACGAGCAGTACTTC.

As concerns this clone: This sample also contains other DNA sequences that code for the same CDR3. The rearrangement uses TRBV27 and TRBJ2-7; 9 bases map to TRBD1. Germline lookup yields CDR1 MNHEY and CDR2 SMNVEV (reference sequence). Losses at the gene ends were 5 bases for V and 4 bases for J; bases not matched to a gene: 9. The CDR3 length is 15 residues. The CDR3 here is CASSPETGGGYEQYF. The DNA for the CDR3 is TGTGCCAGCAGTCCGGAGACAGGGGGTGGGTACGAGCAGTACTTC.

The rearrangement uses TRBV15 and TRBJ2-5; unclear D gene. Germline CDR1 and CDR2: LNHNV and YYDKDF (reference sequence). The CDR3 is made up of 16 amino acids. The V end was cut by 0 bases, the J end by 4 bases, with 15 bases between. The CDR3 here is CATSRDWSGGGETQYF. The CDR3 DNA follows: TGTGCCACCAGCAGAGATTGGTCGGGCGGTGGAGAGACCCAGTACTTC. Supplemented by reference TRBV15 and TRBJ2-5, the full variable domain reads DAMVIQNPRYQVTQFGKPVTLSCSQTLNHNVMYWYQQKSSQAPKLLFHYYDKDFNNEADTPDNFQSRRPNTSFCFLDIRSPGLGDTAMYLCATSRDWSGGGETQYFGPGTRLLVL.

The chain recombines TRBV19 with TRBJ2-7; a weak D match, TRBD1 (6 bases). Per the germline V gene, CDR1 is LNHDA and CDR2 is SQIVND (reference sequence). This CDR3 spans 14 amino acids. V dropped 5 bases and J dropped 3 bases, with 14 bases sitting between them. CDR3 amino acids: CASSSHQGSYEQYF. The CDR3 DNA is TGTGCCAGTAGTTCTCACCAGGGGAGCTACGAGCAGTACTTC.

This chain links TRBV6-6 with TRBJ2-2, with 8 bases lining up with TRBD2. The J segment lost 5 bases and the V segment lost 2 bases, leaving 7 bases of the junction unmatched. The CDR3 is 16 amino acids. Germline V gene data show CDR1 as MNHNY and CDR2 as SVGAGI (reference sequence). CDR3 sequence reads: CASSYPGGVVTGELFF. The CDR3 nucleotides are TGTGCCAGCAGTTACCCGGGGGGGGTGGTAACCGGGGAGCTGTTTTTT.

CDR3 in amino acids: CASSEEQGVYEQYF. Here the CDR3 DNA reads TGTGCCAGCAGTGAAGAACAGGGGGTATACGAGCAGTACTTC. The V call is TRBV2, the J call TRBJ2-7, with 8 bases fitting TRBD1. In germline, CDR1 is SNHLY, CDR2 FYNNEI. The length of the CDR3 is 14 residues. The V segment lost 1 base and the J segment 4 bases; nucleotides outside the gene matches: 3.